These 17 T cell receptor beta chains were sequenced from one sample in a study of T cells after yellow fever vaccination. TCRdb itself ran the 5' RACE reads through MiXCR, one entry per CDR3 protein. The sample contains approximately 550,000 distinct CDR3 sequences, roughly 19% of which appear only once. The input for sequencing was PBMCs, taken 15 days after the yellow fever booster vaccination. The receptor source for this set is a man aged 25-40 years who received the YFV17D yellow fever vaccine.

This clonotype was seen more than once but under ten times. The CDR3 region is CSVRGGTGRNSKNEQFF. The CDR3 coding sequence is TGCAGCGTCCGAGGGGGGACGGGACGAAATTCAAAGAATGAGCAGTTCTTC. This rearrangement joins TRBV29-1 to TRBJ2-1; D may be TRBD1 or TRBD2 (6 bases each). The CDR3 spans 17 residues. Trimming took off 6 bases at V and 7 bases at J, with 28 bases between the two ends. Per the germline V gene, CDR1 is SQVTM and CDR2 is ANQGSEA.

This clonotype was seen more than once but under ten times. V and J are TRBV10-3 and TRBJ2-1; no reliable D call. Germline-derived CDR1 and CDR2 are ENHRY and SYGVKD. With 3 bases removed from V and 8 bases from J, the gap between germline ends came to 11 bases. The CDR3 totals 13 residues. DNA for the CDR3: TGTGCCATCAGTGAACTCTCGGCGGATGAGCAGTTCTTC. Residues: CAISELSADEQFF.

This chain uses TRBV2 with TRBJ2-7, with no clear D. The germline CDR1 and CDR2 sequences are SNHLY and FYNNEI. The CDR3 spans 14 residues. The V end was cut by 6 bases, the J end by 3 bases, with 15 bases between. CDR3: CASSAPARDYEQYF. The CDR3 DNA is TGTGCCAGCAGCGCTCCTGCTAGAGACTACGAGCAGTACTTC.

This clonotype was counted ten times or more. V is TRBV20-1 and J is TRBJ2-1, with D perhaps matching TRBD2 (5 bases). Germline V gene lookup returns CDR1 DFQATT and CDR2 SNEGSKA (reference sequence). V dropped 3 bases and J dropped 3 bases, with 18 bases sitting between them. The length of the CDR3 is 16 residues. CDR3 nucleotides: TGCAGTGCTAGCGGCTCAGCGGTGAGGAGCTACAATGAGCAGTTCTTC. The encoded protein is CSASGSAVRSYNEQFF.

This clonotype has only a few counts. The chain carries TRBV7-2 and TRBJ2-2; 10 nucleotides match TRBD1. Germline V gene lookup returns CDR1 SGHTA and CDR2 FQGNSA. The ends lost 11 bases at V and 7 bases at J; junction bases unmatched: 13. The CDR3 contains 15 residues. CDR3 bases: TGTGCCGGTCAGACAGGGGGCGCGTTAGTCGGGGAGCTGTTTTTT. As protein: CAGQTGGALVGELFF.

The chain has TRBV2 and TRBJ2-1; 10 nucleotides match TRBD2. Germline-derived CDR1 and CDR2 are SNHLY and FYNNEI. The V gene end was trimmed by 2 bases and the J gene end by 8 bases; junction bases not matched to a gene: 6. The CDR3 runs to 15 residues. The CDR3 here is CASSESTSGMDEQFF. In DNA form, the CDR3 reads TGTGCCAGCAGTGAATCCACTAGCGGGATGGATGAGCAGTTCTTC.

The chain joins TRBV12-3 or TRBV12-4 to TRBJ1-5; TRBD1 is a possible D gene (5 bases). Trimming removed 3 bases from V and 4 bases from J, with 13 bases in between. The CDR3 has 15 residues. CDR3 coding DNA: TGTGCCAGCAGTTTGTCACGTAGGGGAAATCAGCCCCAGCATTTT. It is translated as CASSLSRRGNQPQHF.

CDR3 sequence (DNA): TGTGCCAGCACCTCCATAATGACAGGGCACACAGATACGCAGTATTTT. Protein sequence: CASTSIMTGHTDTQYF. V and J are TRBV12-3 or TRBV12-4 and TRBJ2-3, with 7 nucleotides matching TRBD1. V lost 7 bases, J lost 2 bases, and 12 bases stayed unmatched. This CDR3 contains 16 residues.

This clonotype has more than one count but fewer than ten. This chain joins TRBV6-2 or TRBV6-3 and TRBJ2-5; D is perhaps TRBD1 or TRBD2 (6 bases each). CDR1 is MNHEY and CDR2 is SVGEGT in the germline V gene. V lost 8 bases and J lost 7, with 20 bases in between. The CDR3 consists of 14 residues. As DNA, the CDR3 is TGTGCCAGCTGGGGGGCCGTTCGGGTCGGGACCCAGTACTTC. This codes for CASWGAVRVGTQYF.

The chain couples TRBV7-9 to TRBJ2-5; D not certain. The CDR3 has 15 amino acids. In germline, CDR1 is SEHNR, CDR2 FQNEAQ (reference sequence). The V gene lost 3 bases and the J gene lost 5 bases, with 16 bases spanning the gap. As DNA, the CDR3 is TGTGCCAGCAGCTTCGATTGGCTGCTAAAGGAGACCCAGTACTTC. It is translated as CASSFDWLLKETQYF.

J is TRBJ2-3 and V is TRBV5-1; 7 nucleotides line up with TRBD2. The V gene's germline CDR1 is SGHRS and CDR2 YFSETQ. The CDR3 extends over 15 amino acids. J was trimmed by 7 bases and V by 1 base; bases with no gene match: 9. The CDR3 nucleotides are TGCGCCAGCAGCTTGCGGGGCGGGGGACCGAATACGCAGTATTTT. It yields the protein CASSLRGGGPNTQYF.

This clonotype was counted between two and nine times. This chain links TRBV20-1 with TRBJ2-7, with a tentative D call TRBD1 (7 bases). The V gene lost 4 bases and the J gene lost 7 bases, with 11 bases spanning the gap. The CDR3 runs 11 residues. CDR1 and CDR2 from the germline V gene are DFQATT and SNEGSKA (reference sequence). The CDR3: CSAKTGREQYF. DNA for the CDR3: TGCAGTGCTAAGACAGGGAGGGAGCAGTACTTC.

This clonotype was seen more than once but under ten times. V is TRBV29-1 and J is TRBJ2-3, with a weak D call TRBD1 (6 bases). With 4 bases removed from V and 0 bases from J, the gap between germline ends came to 17 bases. Germline CDR1 SQVTM, CDR2 ANQGSEA. CDR3 length: 16 residues. Here the CDR3 DNA reads TGCAGCGTTGCTCCTTTGGGGGCTATGAGCACAGATACGCAGTATTTT. Its protein product is CSVAPLGAMSTDTQYF.

The V call is TRBV7-9, the J call TRBJ2-7; D gene uncertain. Germline V gene data show CDR1 as SEHNR and CDR2 as FQNEAQ (reference sequence). Trimming took off 3 bases at V and 2 bases at J, with 17 bases between the two ends. The CDR3 sequence is 16 residues long. CDR3 region: CASSLGDGSKAYEQYF. The CDR3 DNA reads as TGTGCCAGCAGCTTGGGTGACGGCAGCAAGGCCTACGAGCAGTACTTC.

The chain combines TRBV6-2 or TRBV6-3 with TRBJ2-3; D gene ambiguous. The CDR3 has 13 residues. From germline, CDR1 is MNHEY and CDR2 SVGEGT. The V end was cut by 6 bases, the J end by 2 bases, with 9 bases between. The DNA for the CDR3 is TGTGCCAGCAGCGGTGTCAACACAGATACGCAGTATTTT. It codes for CASSGVNTDTQYF.

This clonotype has just a few counts. The chain recombines TRBV12-3 or TRBV12-4 with TRBJ2-2; D not certain. The V gene lost 6 bases and the J gene lost 7 bases, with 9 bases spanning the gap. The CDR3 is 12 amino acids. CDR3 loop: CASRLLGGELFF. DNA for the CDR3: TGTGCCAGCAGGCTCCTAGGCGGGGAGCTGTTTTTT.

This sequence joins TRBV6-9 and TRBJ2-7; TRBD1 agrees at 8 bases. This CDR3 is 16 amino acids long. Germline V gene lookup returns CDR1 MNHGY and CDR2 SVAAGI. Trimming removed 0 bases from V and 4 bases from J; junction bases left unmatched: 8. CDR3 sequence: CASSYSGTGVAYEQYF. CDR3 DNA: TGTGCCAGCAGTTATTCTGGGACAGGTGTAGCTTACGAGCAGTACTTC.